This entry lists 28 T cell receptor beta chains sequenced from one sample in a study of blood T cell repertoires in COVID-19. The protocol was immunoSEQ multiplex PCR, while the TCRdb copy is restricted to in-frame clones and leaves out a portion. The sample yields about 170,000 clones, roughly 85% seen once. The specimen was PBMCs or T cells enriched from blood (not recorded which). The receptor source for this set is a woman aged 70-85 years in a cohort exposed to, infected with or recovered from COVID-19 (not recorded which).

The chain uses TRBV30 and TRBJ1-2, with D possibly TRBD1 on 5 matching bases. The ends were cut back, 7 bases at V and 4 bases at J, with 13 bases in the middle. The germline V gene encodes CDR1 GTSNPN and CDR2 SVGIG (reference sequence). CDR3 length equals 12 residues. CDR3 protein: CASEMGGYGYTF. The CDR3 DNA reads as TGTGCCTCGGAAATGGGGGGCTATGGCTACACCTTC.

Comments on this clone: This specimen includes other DNA sequences encoding the same CDR3. This chain joins TRBV18 and TRBJ2-7; tentative D call: TRBD1 (6 bases). The length of the CDR3 is 12 residues. The V end was cut by 3 bases, the J end by 4 bases, with 7 bases between. Germline CDR1 and CDR2: KGHSH and LQKENI. The CDR3 loop is CASSPDRYEQYF. Written as DNA, the CDR3 is TGTGCCAGCTCACCGGACAGATACGAGCAGTACTTC.

V gene TRBV20-1 combines with J gene TRBJ2-7, with D possibly TRBD2 on 6 matching bases. This CDR3 has 12 amino acids. Trimming stripped 3 bases from V and 3 bases from J, with 9 bases between. Germline values: CDR1 DFQATT, CDR2 SNEGSKA (reference sequence). DNA for the CDR3: TGCAGTGCTAGTGGGACTGGCTACGAGCAGTACTTC. Translated, it gives CSASGTGYEQYF.

The gene calls are TRBV7-3 and TRBJ1-6; no reliable D call. The V gene lost 5 bases and the J gene lost 7 bases, with 9 bases spanning the gap. The length of the CDR3 is 13 residues. Germline CDR1 and CDR2: SGHTA and FQGTGA. CDR3 DNA: TGTGCCAGCAGCCCCCAGAGGAATTCACCCCTCCACTTT. Amino acids: CASSPQRNSPLHF.

The chain uses TRBV7-2 and TRBJ2-1, with TRBD2 matching 15 bases. V lost 8 bases and J lost 4; bases outside the gene matches: 12. The CDR3 spans 18 residues. Germline CDR1 is SGHTA and CDR2 is FQGNSA. CDR3 nucleotide sequence: TGTGCCAGCCGGCGGACTAGCGGGAGGGCCGGGGCTTACAATGAGCAGTTCTTC. This encodes CASRRTSGRAGAYNEQFF.

The chain joins TRBV6-5 to TRBJ2-7; possible D gene TRBD1, 5 bases. This CDR3 region has 14 residues. Germline CDR1 and CDR2: MNHEY and SVGAGI. V lost 6 bases, J lost 4 bases, and 16 bases lay in between. CDR3 DNA: TGTGCCAGCAGACAAACTGCGACAGCATACGAGCAGTACTTC. This translates into CASRQTATAYEQYF.

With respect to this clone: A read error may explain this, as a much larger clone is one base away. The V and J genes are TRBV9 and TRBJ1-1; D may be TRBD1 (5 bases). The V end lost 5 bases, the J end lost 1 base, and 9 bases lay between the germline ends. The CDR3 sequence is 13 residues long. Germline CDR1 reads SGDLS; CDR2 reads YYNGEE. In DNA form, the CDR3 reads TGTGCCAGCAGACCTCAGGGGAACACTGAAGCTTTCTTT. Translating gives CASRPQGNTEAFF.

J is TRBJ1-6 and V is TRBV5-4; no reliable D call. The germline V gene encodes CDR1 SGHNT and CDR2 YYREEE (reference sequence). CDR3 size: 13 residues. The V gene lost 9 bases and the J gene lost 5 bases, with 12 bases spanning the gap. CDR3 region: CATRRTNNSPLHF. The CDR3 bases are TGTGCCACCCGACGGACTAATAATTCACCCCTCCACTTT.

This chain connects TRBV3-1 (or the pseudogene TRBV3-2) to TRBJ2-1; tentative D call: TRBD1 (5 bases). This CDR3 spans 15 amino acids. Trimming took off 0 bases at V and 8 bases at J, with 14 bases between the two ends. Per germline, CDR1 LGHDT and CDR2 YNNKEL (reference sequence). Here the CDR3 DNA reads TGTGCCAGCAGCCAAGATCAGGGATTTAGAGATGAGCAGTTCTTC. Protein sequence: CASSQDQGFRDEQFF.

This clone showed up just once. The gene calls are TRBV9 and TRBJ2-5; no reliable D call. The length of the CDR3 is 15 residues. V lost 0 bases and J lost 0, with 9 bases in between. The germline gives CDR1 SGDLS, CDR2 YYNGEE. The CDR3 sequence: CASSVGNIHQETQYF. The CDR3 DNA reads TGTGCCAGCAGCGTAGGTAACATCCACCAAGAGACCCAGTACTTC.

The CDR3 coding sequence is TGCGCCAGCGGAAGACAGGGGGAATCCTACGAGCAGTACTTC. It translates to CASGRQGESYEQYF. The rearrangement links TRBV5-1 to TRBJ2-7, with 9 bases that match TRBD1. Germline V gene lookup returns CDR1 SGHRS and CDR2 YFSETQ. This CDR3 is built from 14 residues. J was trimmed by 1 base and V by 7 bases; bases with no gene match: 6. The variable domain in full, completed from reference TRBV5-1 and TRBJ2-7, reads KAGVTQTPRYLIKTRGQQVTLSCSPISGHRSVSWYQQTPGQGLQFLFEYFSETQRNKGNFPGRFSGRQFSNSRSEMNVSTLELGDSALYLCASGRQGESYEQYFGPGTRLTVT.

The CDR3: CASSYPGQGFSNQPQHF. CDR3 bases: TGTGCCAGCAGTTATCCGGGACAGGGGTTTAGCAATCAGCCCCAGCATTTT. The J gene is TRBJ1-5, the V gene TRBV21-1; the listed D gene, TRBD1, was not tested against the DNA. TRBV21-1 is listed as a pseudogene. The CDR3 sequence is 17 residues long.

The chain carries TRBV7-9 and TRBJ1-4; weak D call: TRBD1 (6 bases). The CDR3 spans 14 residues. CDR1 SEHNR and CDR2 FQNEAQ come from the germline V gene (reference sequence). Trimming cost V 5 bases and J 4 bases, with 11 bases left between them. The CDR3 loop is CASSADSYNEKLFF. The CDR3 DNA is TGTGCCAGCAGCGCGGACAGCTATAATGAAAAACTGTTTTTT.

This clone was observed a few times. The chain couples TRBV3-1 (or the pseudogene TRBV3-2) to TRBJ2-7; D is undetermined. Germline V gene lookup returns CDR1 LGHDT and CDR2 YNNKEL (reference sequence). Between the trimmed V and J ends, which lost 4 bases and 9 bases, there was a span of 19 bases. The CDR3 totals 14 residues. CDR3 protein: CASSPMEGVPGQYF. CDR3 coding DNA: TGTGCCAGCAGCCCCATGGAAGGAGTCCCGGGGCAGTACTTC.

The chain joins TRBV27 to TRBJ2-5, with 9 bases identical to TRBD2. The germline V gene has CDR1 MNHEY and CDR2 SMNVEV (reference sequence). Trimming removed 6 bases from V and 5 bases from J; junction bases left unmatched: 7. The CDR3 is 14 amino acids. The CDR3 region is CASRNSGGAETQYF. The CDR3 DNA sequence: TGTGCCAGCAGAAATAGCGGGGGCGCGGAGACCCAGTACTTC.

This sequence joins TRBV28 and TRBJ2-3, with 10 bases aligning to TRBD2. From germline, CDR1 is MDHEN and CDR2 SYDVKM. V shed 6 bases and J 1 base; nucleotides not matched to a gene: 4. There are 15 residues in the CDR3. CDR3 DNA: TGTGCCAGCAGCGAGAGCGGGAGGGGCACAGATACGCAGTATTTT. It encodes CASSESGRGTDTQYF.

This clone was seen only a few times. This chain joins TRBV9 and TRBJ1-6; no definite D call. With 0 bases removed from V and 8 bases from J, the gap between germline ends came to 12 bases. This CDR3 has 15 residues. In germline, CDR1 is SGDLS, CDR2 YYNGEE. CDR3 protein: CASSVDSRYDSPLHF. The CDR3 DNA follows: TGTGCCAGCAGCGTAGACAGCCGGTATGATTCACCCCTCCACTTT.

The CDR3 DNA reads TGTGCCAGCAGTGGGACAGTCTCTGGAAACACCATATATTTT. Translating it yields CASSGTVSGNTIYF. V usage is TRBV25-1 and J usage is TRBJ1-3; a possible D gene is TRBD1 (6 bases). Germline CDR1 and CDR2: MGHDK and SYGVNS. CDR3 length: 14 amino acids. Trimming pared 4 bases from V and 0 bases from J, leaving 7 bases between.

The chain uses TRBV6-8 and TRBJ1-6, with a possible D match to TRBD1 (5 bases). The V gene's germline CDR1 is MNHGY and CDR2 SAAAGT. This CDR3 spans 10 amino acids. V lost 9 bases, J lost 13 bases, and 10 bases lay in between. The CDR3 sequence: CARQGIPLHF. CDR3 DNA: TGTGCCAGGCAGGGTATCCCCCTCCACTTT.

This sequence joins TRBV5-1 and TRBJ1-1; D uncertain. The germline V gene encodes CDR1 SGHRS and CDR2 YFSETQ. The CDR3 consists of 14 residues. With 0 bases removed from V and 8 bases from J, the gap between germline ends came to 14 bases. The CDR3 sequence is CASSLGWGVREAFF. CDR3 DNA: TGCGCCAGCAGCTTGGGGTGGGGAGTAAGGGAAGCTTTCTTT.

The gene calls are TRBV9 and TRBJ2-1, with D possibly TRBD2 on 5 matching bases. This CDR3 has 15 amino acids. V was clipped by 2 bases and J by 7 bases, with 16 bases between them. Per germline, CDR1 SGDLS and CDR2 YYNGEE. The CDR3: CASSVSGTVINEQFF. CDR3 in DNA: TGTGCCAGCAGCGTGTCGGGAACGGTAATAAATGAGCAGTTCTTC.

The chain joins TRBV19 to TRBJ1-5; D unresolved. The V gene lost 1 base and the J gene lost 1 base, with 11 bases spanning the gap. The V gene's germline CDR1 is LNHDA and CDR2 SQIVND (reference sequence). The length of the CDR3 is 16 residues. The DNA of the CDR3 is TGTGCCAGTAGTATAGTTCACAGAATAAGCAATCAGCCCCAGCATTTT. It translates to CASSIVHRISNQPQHF.

This clone came up a few times. V and J are TRBV4-2 and TRBJ1-2; no firm D call. Trimming removed 4 bases at V and 4 bases at J, with 16 bases between. The CDR3 has 15 residues. Germline lookup yields CDR1 LGHNA and CDR2 YNFKEQ. CDR3: CASSPEPQSIYGYTF. The CDR3 bases are TGTGCCAGCAGCCCGGAGCCCCAGTCCATCTATGGCTACACCTTC.

The chain is built from TRBV10-2 and TRBJ2-7; possibly TRBD2 for D (5 bases). The length of the CDR3 is 14 residues. Germline-derived CDR1 and CDR2 are WSHSY and SAAADI. V was cut by 0 bases and J by 6 bases, with 12 bases left in between. CDR3 protein: CASSESGAAGEQYF. CDR3 coding DNA: TGCGCCAGCAGTGAGTCGGGAGCTGCGGGCGAGCAGTACTTC.

Concerning this clone: A read error may account for a junction end that differs from germline. CDR3 sequence reads: CASSLREYNEQFF. Here the CDR3 DNA reads TGTGCTAGCAGCTTGAGGGAGTACAATGAGCAGTTCTTC. The chain joins TRBV7-7 to TRBJ2-1, with a tentative D call TRBD2 (5 bases). This CDR3 region has 13 residues. Germline values: CDR1 SSHAT, CDR2 FNYEAQ (reference sequence).

The rearrangement joins TRBV7-8 to TRBJ2-5; 9 bases match TRBD1. Losses at the gene ends were 5 bases for V and 5 bases for J; bases not matched to a gene: 6. This CDR3 contains 14 residues. From germline, CDR1 is SGHVS and CDR2 FQNEAQ. The CDR3 loop reads CASSQGQGFETQYF. DNA of the CDR3: TGTGCCAGCAGCCAAGGACAGGGGTTTGAGACCCAGTACTTC.

This clone was counted between two and nine times. This chain links TRBV27 with TRBJ2-1, with 11 bases fitting TRBD2. CDR3 size: 14 residues. Germline CDR1 is MNHEY and CDR2 is SMNVEV (reference sequence). With V trimmed by 5 bases and J by 7 bases, 4 bases remained unmatched. The CDR3 nucleotides read TGTGCCAGCAGTCCGACTAGCGGGGTGAATGAGCAGTTCTTC. This codes for CASSPTSGVNEQFF.

The genes are TRBV27 and TRBJ2-7; TRBD2 is a possible D gene (6 bases). The CDR3 spans 16 residues. Per germline, CDR1 MNHEY and CDR2 SMNVEV (reference sequence). The V and J ends lost 1 base and 3 bases respectively, with 16 bases between them. The CDR3: CASSLYAGRSYYEQYF. The CDR3 nucleotides are TGTGCCAGCAGTTTATATGCGGGGCGGTCTTACTACGAGCAGTACTTC.